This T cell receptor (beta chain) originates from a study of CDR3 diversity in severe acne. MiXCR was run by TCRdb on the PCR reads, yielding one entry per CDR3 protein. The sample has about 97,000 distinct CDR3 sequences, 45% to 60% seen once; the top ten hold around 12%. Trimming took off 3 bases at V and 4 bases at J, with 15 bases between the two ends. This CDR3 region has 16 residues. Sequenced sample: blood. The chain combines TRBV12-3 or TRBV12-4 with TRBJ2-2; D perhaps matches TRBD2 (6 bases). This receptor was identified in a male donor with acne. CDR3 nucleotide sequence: TGTGCCAGCAGTTTTCCCCCTCGGGAGTTCACCGGGGAGCTGTTTTTT. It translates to CASSFPPREFTGELFF.